The entry below gives a single T cell receptor (beta chain) sequence along with its context. These data are taken from a study of response to subunit inactivated influenza vaccine. One entry per CDR3 protein, called by TCRdb with MiXCR from the RT-PCR reads. The table shows roughly 540,000 distinct CDR3 sequences, with approximately 20% occurring only once. Trimming took off 3 bases at V and 7 bases at J, with 10 bases between the two ends. This CDR3 has 12 amino acids. Germline V gives CDR1 SQVTM, CDR2 ANQGSEA. The sample also formed part of further work on T cells expressing NK-cell markers. In that study: UMI-tagged 5'RACE template switching yielded the TCR beta cDNA. The study sequenced eight donors, seven HCMV-seropositive and one seronegative. Dominant NKG2C+ clonotypes accounted for about 1.0-8% of CD8+ T cells in about six donors. The CD3+CD56-NKG2C+ fraction of several donors was likewise dominated by these clonotypes. HCMV specificity of the expanded NKG2C+ T cell clones stayed unclear.

The TCR was taken from a man aged 45-65 years who received an inactivated influenza vaccine. The material was CD4+ T cells sorted from PBMCs, obtained 11 to 12 days after vaccination. This chain uses TRBV29-1 with TRBJ2-1; a weak D match, TRBD1 (5 bases). In DNA form, the CDR3 reads TGCAGCGTTGAGCAGGGTGGAAATGAGCAGTTCTTC. It encodes CSVEQGGNEQFF.